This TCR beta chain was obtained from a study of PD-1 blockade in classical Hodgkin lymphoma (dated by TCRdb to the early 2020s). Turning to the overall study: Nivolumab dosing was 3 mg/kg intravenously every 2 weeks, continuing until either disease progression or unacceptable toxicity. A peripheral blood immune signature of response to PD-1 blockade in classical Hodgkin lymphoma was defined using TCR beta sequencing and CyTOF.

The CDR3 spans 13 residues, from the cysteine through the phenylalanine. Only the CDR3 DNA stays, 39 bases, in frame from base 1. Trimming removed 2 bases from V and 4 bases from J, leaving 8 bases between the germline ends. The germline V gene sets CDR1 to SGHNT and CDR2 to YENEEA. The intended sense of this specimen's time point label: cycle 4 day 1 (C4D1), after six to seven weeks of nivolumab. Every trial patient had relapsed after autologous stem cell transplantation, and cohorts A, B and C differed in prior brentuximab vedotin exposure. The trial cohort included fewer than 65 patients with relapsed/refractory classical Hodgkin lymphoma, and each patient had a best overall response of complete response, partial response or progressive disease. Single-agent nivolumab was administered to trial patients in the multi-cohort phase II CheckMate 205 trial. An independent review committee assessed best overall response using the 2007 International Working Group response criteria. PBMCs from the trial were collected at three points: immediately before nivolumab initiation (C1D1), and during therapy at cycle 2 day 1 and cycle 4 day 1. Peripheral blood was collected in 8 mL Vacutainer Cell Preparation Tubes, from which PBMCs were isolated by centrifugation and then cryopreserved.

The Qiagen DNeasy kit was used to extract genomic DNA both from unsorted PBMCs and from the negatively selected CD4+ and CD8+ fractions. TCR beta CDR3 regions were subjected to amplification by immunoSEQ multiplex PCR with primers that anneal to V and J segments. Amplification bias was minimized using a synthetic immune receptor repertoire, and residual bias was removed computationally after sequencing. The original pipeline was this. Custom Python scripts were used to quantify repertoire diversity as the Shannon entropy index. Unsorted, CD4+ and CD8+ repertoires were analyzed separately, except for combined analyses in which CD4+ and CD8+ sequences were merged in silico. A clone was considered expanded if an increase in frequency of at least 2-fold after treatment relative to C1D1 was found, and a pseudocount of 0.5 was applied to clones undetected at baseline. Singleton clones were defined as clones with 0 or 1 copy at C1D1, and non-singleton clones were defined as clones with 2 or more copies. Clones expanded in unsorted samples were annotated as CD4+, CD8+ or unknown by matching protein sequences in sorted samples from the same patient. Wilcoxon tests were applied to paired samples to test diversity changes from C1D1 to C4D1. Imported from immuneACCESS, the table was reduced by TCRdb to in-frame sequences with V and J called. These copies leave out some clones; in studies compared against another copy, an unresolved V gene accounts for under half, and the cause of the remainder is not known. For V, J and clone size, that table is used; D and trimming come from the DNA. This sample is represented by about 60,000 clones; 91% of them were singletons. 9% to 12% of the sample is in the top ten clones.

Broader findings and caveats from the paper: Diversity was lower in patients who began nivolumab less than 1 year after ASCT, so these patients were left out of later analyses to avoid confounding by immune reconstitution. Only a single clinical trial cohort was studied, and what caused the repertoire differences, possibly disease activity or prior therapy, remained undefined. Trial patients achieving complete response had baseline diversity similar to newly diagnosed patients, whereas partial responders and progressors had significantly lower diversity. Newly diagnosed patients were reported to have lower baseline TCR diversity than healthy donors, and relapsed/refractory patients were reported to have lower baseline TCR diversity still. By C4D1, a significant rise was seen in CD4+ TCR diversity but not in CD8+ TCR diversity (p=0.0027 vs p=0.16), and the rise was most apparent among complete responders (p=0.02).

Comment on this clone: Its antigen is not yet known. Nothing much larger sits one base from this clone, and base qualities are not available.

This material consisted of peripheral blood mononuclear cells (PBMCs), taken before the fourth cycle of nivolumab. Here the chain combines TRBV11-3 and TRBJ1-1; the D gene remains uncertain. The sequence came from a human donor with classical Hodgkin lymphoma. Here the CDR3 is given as CASSLFPSTEAFF. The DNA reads TGTGCCAGCAGCTTATTTCCGAGCACTGAAGCTTTCTTT.